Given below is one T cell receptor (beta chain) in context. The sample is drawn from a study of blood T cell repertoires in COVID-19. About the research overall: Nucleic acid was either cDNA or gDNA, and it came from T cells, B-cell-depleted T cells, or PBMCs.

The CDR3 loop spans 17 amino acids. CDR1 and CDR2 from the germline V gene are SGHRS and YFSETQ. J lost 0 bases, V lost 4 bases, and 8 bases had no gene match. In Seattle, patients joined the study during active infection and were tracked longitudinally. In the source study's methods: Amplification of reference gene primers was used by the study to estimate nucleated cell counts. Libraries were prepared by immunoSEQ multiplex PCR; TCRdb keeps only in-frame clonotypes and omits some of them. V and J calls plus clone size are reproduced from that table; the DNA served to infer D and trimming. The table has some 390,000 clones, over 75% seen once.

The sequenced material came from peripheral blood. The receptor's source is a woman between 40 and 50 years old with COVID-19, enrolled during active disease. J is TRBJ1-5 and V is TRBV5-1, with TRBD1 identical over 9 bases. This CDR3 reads CASSPGTGRLSNQPQHF. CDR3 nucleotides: TGCGCCAGCAGCCCAGGGACAGGGAGACTTAGCAATCAGCCCCAGCATTTT.